This T cell receptor (beta chain) came from a study of blood T cell repertoires in COVID-19. Looking at the study overall: Acute and convalescent COVID-19 samples came from the United States, Italy and Spain.

The germline V and J ends were trimmed by 3 bases and 8 bases, with 9 bases remaining between them. Germline CDR1 reads KGHDR; CDR2 reads SFDVKD. This CDR3 has 12 amino acids. This clone has just one count. TCRdb keeps only in-frame clones here, not all; method: immunoSEQ multiplex PCR. The sample includes about 530,000 clones, approximately 88% of them seen just once. The sequence was collected from a woman in her fifties or sixties with COVID-19, enrolled during active disease. The chain uses TRBV24-1 and TRBJ1-2; no definite D call. The specimen was peripheral blood. The CDR3 coding sequence is TGTGCCACCAGTGATCCTCTATACGGCTACACCTTC. Translating gives CATSDPLYGYTF.